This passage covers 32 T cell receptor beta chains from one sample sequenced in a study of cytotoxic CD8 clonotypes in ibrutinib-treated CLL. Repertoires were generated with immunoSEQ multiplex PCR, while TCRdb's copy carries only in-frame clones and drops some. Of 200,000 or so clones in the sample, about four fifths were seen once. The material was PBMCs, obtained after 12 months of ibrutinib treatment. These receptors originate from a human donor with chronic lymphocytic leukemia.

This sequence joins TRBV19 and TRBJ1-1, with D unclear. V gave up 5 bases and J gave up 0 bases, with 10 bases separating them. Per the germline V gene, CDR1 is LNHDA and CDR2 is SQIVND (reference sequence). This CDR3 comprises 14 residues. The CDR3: CASSPSIMNTEAFF. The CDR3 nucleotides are TGTGCCAGTAGTCCCTCGATCATGAACACTGAAGCTTTCTTT.

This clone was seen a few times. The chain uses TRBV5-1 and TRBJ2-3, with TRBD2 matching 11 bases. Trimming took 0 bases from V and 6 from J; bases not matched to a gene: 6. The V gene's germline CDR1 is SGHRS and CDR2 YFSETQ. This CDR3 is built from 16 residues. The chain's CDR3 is CASSLAPSGGTDTQYF. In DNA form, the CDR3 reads TGCGCCAGCAGCTTGGCCCCTAGCGGGGGGACGGATACGCAGTATTTT.

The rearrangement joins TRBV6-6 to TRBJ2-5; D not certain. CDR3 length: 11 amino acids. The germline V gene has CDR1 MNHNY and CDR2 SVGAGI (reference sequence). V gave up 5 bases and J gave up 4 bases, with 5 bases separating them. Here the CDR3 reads CASSLLETQYF. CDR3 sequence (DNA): TGTGCCAGCAGTCTACTAGAGACCCAGTACTTC.

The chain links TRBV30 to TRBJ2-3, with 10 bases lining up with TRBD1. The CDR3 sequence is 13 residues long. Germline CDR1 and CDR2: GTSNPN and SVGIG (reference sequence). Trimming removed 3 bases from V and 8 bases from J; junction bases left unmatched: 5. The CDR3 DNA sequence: TGTGCCTGGAGCGACAGGGGGCTGGGTACGCAGTATTTT. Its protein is CAWSDRGLGTQYF.

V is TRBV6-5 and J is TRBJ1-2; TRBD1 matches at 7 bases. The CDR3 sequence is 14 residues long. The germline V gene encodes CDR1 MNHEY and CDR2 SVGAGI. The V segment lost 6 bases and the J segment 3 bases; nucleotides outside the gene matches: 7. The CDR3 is CASRLQGSDYGYTF. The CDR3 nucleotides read TGTGCCAGCAGGTTACAGGGGTCGGACTATGGCTACACCTTC.

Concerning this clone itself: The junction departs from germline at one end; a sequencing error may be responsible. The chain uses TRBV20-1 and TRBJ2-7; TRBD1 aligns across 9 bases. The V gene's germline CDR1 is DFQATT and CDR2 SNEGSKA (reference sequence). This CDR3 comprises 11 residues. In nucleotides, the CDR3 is TGCAGTGCTAGAGATAAGGGACAGGGACACTTC. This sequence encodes CSARDKGQGHF.

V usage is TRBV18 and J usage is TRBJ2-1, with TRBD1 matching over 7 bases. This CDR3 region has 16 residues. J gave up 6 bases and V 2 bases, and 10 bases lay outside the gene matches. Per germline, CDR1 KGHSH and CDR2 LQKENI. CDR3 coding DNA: TGTGCCAGCTCACCATCGGGACAGTCCAGGGGCAATGAGCAGTTCTTC. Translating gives CASSPSGQSRGNEQFF.

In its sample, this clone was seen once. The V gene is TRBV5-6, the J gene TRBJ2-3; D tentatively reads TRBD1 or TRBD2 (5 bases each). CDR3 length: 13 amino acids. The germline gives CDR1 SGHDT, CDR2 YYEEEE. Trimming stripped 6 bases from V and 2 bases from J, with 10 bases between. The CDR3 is CASTRGYTDTQYF. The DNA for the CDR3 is TGTGCCAGCACCCGGGGCTACACAGATACGCAGTATTTT.

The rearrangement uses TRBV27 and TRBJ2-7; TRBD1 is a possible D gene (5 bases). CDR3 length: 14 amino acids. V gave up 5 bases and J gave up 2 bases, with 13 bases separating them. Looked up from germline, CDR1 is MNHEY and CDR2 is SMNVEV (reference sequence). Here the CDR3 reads CASSLTVAPYEQYF. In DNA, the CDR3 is TGTGCCAGCAGTCTGACAGTTGCGCCCTACGAGCAGTACTTC.

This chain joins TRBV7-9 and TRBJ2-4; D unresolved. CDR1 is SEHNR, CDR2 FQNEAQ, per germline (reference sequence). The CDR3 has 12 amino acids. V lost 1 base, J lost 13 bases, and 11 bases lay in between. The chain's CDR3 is CASSLGTTTQYF. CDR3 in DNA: TGTGCCAGCAGCTTAGGAACTACCACGCAGTACTTC.

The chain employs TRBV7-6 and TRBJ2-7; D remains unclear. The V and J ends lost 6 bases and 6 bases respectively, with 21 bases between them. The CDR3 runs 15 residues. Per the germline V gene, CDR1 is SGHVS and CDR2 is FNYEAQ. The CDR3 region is CASSSDGMGSGEQYF. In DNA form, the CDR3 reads TGTGCCAGCAGTTCCGACGGAATGGGTTCGGGCGAGCAGTACTTC.

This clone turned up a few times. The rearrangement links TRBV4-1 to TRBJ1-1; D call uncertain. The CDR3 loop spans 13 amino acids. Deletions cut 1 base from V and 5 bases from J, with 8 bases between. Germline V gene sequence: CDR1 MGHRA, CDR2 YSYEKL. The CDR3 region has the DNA TGCGCCAGCAGCCAAGTTTCCGAGACTGAAGCTTTCTTT. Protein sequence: CASSQVSETEAFF.

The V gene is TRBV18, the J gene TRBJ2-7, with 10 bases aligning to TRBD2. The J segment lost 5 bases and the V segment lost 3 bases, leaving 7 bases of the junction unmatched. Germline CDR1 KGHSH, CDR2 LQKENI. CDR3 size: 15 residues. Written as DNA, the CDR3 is TGTGCCAGCTCACCCCAGCGGGGGGGCCGGAACGAGCAGTACTTC. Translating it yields CASSPQRGGRNEQYF. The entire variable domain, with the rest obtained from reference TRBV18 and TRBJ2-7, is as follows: NAGVMQNPRHLVRRRGQEARLRCSPMKGHSHVYWYRQLPEEGLKFMVYLQKENIIDESGMPKERFSAEFPKEGPSILRIQQVVRGDSAAYFCASSPQRGGRNEQYFGPGTRLTVT.

This CDR3 is CASSDGGLGYGYTF. For the CDR3, the DNA is TGTGCCAGCAGTGACGGGGGGCTGGGATATGGCTACACCTTC. The rearrangement links TRBV6-4 to TRBJ1-2, with D possibly TRBD1 on 6 matching bases. This CDR3 has 14 residues. Per the germline V gene, CDR1 is MRHNA and CDR2 is SNTAGT. Trimming removed 2 bases from V and 5 bases from J, with 12 bases in between.

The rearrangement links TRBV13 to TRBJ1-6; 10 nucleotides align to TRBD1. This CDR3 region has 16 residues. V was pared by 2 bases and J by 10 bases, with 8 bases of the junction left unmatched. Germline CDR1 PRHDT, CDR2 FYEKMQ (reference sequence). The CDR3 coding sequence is TGTGCCAGCAGCTTACCCTCCGGGACAGGGGAATCACCCCTCCACTTT. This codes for CASSLPSGTGESPLHF.

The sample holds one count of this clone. The CDR3 is CASTLDGNTIYF. DNA of the CDR3: TGTGCCAGCACCCTGGACGGAAACACCATATATTTT. The rearrangement joins TRBV19 to TRBJ1-3, with D unclear. V shed 9 bases and J shed 4 bases, with 10 bases lying between them. The CDR3 spans 12 residues. Per the germline V gene, CDR1 is LNHDA and CDR2 is SQIVND (reference sequence).

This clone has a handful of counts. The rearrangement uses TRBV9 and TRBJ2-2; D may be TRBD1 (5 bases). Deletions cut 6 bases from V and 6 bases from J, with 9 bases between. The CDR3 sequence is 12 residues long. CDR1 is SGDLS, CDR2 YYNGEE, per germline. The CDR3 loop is CASNQGPGELFF. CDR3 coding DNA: TGTGCCAGCAACCAGGGTCCCGGGGAGCTGTTTTTT.

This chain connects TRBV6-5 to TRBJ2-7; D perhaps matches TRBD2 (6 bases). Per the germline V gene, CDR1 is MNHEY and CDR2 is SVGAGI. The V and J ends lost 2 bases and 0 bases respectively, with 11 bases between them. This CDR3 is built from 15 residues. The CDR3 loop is CASSYLAGSSYEQYF. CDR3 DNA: TGTGCCAGCAGTTACCTGGCGGGGAGCTCCTACGAGCAGTACTTC.

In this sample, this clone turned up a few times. This CDR3 is CASSLWEGGQPQHF. DNA of the CDR3: TGTGCCAGCAGTTTGTGGGAGGGCGGGCAGCCCCAGCATTTT. V usage is TRBV28 and J usage is TRBJ1-5, with D uncertain. Between the trimmed V and J ends, which lost 3 bases and 7 bases, there was a span of 13 bases. This CDR3 contains 14 residues. Germline loops: CDR1 MDHEN, CDR2 SYDVKM.

This chain's CDR3 is CASSLGARPFTYNEQFF. Written as DNA, the CDR3 is TGTGCCAGCAGCTTGGGAGCGCGGCCCTTTACCTACAATGAGCAGTTCTTC. V and J are TRBV5-4 and TRBJ2-1; D unclear. The V and J ends lost 0 bases and 2 bases respectively, with 15 bases between them. The germline V gene encodes CDR1 SGHNT and CDR2 YYREEE (reference sequence). The CDR3 extends over 17 amino acids.

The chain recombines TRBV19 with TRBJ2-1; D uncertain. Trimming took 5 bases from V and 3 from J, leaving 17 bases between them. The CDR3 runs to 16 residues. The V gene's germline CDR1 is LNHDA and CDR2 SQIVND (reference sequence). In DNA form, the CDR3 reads TGTGCCAGTAGTTTTTCGACCCAGCCTATCTACAATGAGCAGTTCTTC. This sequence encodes CASSFSTQPIYNEQFF.

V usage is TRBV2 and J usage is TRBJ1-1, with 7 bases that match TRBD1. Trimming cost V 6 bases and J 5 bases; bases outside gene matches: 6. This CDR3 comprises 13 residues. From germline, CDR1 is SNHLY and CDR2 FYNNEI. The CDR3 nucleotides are TGTGCCAGCAGAGGACAGGCTTGGACTGAAGCTTTCTTT. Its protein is CASRGQAWTEAFF.

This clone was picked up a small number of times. The CDR3 spells CASSQSGNIQYF. In DNA, the CDR3 is TGTGCCAGCAGCCAGTCCGGGAACATTCAGTACTTC. The chain couples TRBV14 to TRBJ2-4; D is undetermined. The CDR3 extends over 12 amino acids. Germline-derived CDR1 and CDR2 are SGHDN and FVKESK. V shed 3 bases and J shed 7 bases, with 7 bases lying between them.

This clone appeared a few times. The DNA of the CDR3 is TGTGCCAGCAGCTTAGCCCCCGGGCCATCCTACGAGCAGTACTTC. Translated, it gives CASSLAPGPSYEQYF. This chain joins TRBV7-9 and TRBJ2-7; D uncertain. The CDR3 runs 15 residues. Trimming took off 0 bases at V and 1 base at J, with 10 bases between the two ends. The germline V gene encodes CDR1 SEHNR and CDR2 FQNEAQ (reference sequence).

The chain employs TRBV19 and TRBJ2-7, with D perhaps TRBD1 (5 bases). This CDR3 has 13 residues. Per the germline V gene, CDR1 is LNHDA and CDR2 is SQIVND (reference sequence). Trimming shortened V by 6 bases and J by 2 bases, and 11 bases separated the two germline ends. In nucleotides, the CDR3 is TGTGCCAGTAGCCCGACAGACCCCTACGAGCAGTACTTC. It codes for CASSPTDPYEQYF.

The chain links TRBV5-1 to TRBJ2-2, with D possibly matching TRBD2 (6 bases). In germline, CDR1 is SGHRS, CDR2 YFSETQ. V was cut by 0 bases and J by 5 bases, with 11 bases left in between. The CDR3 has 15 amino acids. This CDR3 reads CASSLEGGLTGELFF. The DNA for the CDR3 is TGCGCCAGCAGCTTGGAAGGAGGGTTGACCGGGGAGCTGTTTTTT.

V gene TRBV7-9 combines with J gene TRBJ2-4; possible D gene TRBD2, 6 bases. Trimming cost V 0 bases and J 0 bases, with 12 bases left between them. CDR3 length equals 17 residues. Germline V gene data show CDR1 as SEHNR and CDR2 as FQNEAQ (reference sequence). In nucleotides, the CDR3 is TGTGCCAGCAGCTTAGCTAAAGCGGGCCCAGCCAAAAACATTCAGTACTTC. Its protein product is CASSLAKAGPAKNIQYF.

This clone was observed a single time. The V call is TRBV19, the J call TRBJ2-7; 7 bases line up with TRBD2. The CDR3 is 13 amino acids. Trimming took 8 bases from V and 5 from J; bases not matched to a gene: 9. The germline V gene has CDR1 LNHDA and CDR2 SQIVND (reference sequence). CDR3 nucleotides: TGTGCCAGTTCTCGGGACTACTCAAACGAGCAGTACTTC. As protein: CASSRDYSNEQYF.

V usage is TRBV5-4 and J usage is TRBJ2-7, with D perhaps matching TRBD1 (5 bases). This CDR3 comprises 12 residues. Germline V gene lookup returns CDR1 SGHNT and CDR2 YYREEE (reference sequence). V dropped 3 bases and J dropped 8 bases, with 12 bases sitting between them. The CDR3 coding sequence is TGTGCCAGCAGCTCAGACAGTACCAAGCAGTACTTC. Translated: CASSSDSTKQYF.

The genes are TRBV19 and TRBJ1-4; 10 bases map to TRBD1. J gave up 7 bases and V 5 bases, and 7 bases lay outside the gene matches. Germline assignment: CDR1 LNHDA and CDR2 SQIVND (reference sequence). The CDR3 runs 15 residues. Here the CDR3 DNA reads TGTGCCAGTAGTCCCTACCGGGACAGGGGTGAAAAACTGTTTTTT. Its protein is CASSPYRDRGEKLFF.

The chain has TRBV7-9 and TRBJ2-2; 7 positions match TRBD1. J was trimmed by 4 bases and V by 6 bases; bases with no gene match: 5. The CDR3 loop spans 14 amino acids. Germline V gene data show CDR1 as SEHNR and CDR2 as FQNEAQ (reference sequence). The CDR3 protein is CASSRTGLTGELFF. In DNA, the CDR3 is TGTGCCAGCAGTCGGACAGGTCTCACCGGGGAGCTGTTTTTT.

The CDR3 bases are TGTGCCCGCACGACAAACAAACAGGGTTCAGATACGCAGTATTTT. This codes for CARTTNKQGSDTQYF. This sequence joins TRBV6-5 and TRBJ2-3, with a tentative D call TRBD1 (6 bases). V lost 11 bases and J lost 4, with 22 bases in between. The CDR3 is made up of 15 amino acids. CDR1 is MNHEY and CDR2 is SVGAGI in the germline V gene.